Listed below are T cell receptor beta chains from one sample, sequenced in a study of blood T cell repertoires in COVID-19. Here immunoSEQ multiplex PCR was the method, and the copy in TCRdb shows in-frame clones only, minus some. In the table there are a few hundred thousand clones, about 87% of which are singletons. The source material was peripheral blood. These TCRs come from a man in his sixties or seventies with acute or convalescent COVID-19. CDR3s include the opening cysteine and the closing phenylalanine or tryptophan. The D gene is left open where the match is weak. Size is stated for part of the rows, as once, few or many counts, or as a class when the clone is expanded.

CDR3nt	CDR3aa	j_gene	d_gene	abundance	v_gene
TGTGCCAGCAGCTCTAGCGGGAGGGCCAAGAATGAGCAGTTCTTC	CASSSSGRAKNEQFF	TRBJ2-1	TRBD2	-	TRBV5-4
TGTGCCAGCAGCCCCCAGGGGCCGAACACTGAAGCTTTCTTT	CASSPQGPNTEAFF	TRBJ1-1	-	once	TRBV9
TGTGCCAGCTCACCCCTCAGGGGGGCTTACAATGAGCAGTTCTTC	CASSPLRGAYNEQFF	TRBJ2-1	-	-	TRBV18
TGTGCCAGTAGAGGGGGCGCATCTAATGAAAAACTGTTTTTT	CASRGGASNEKLFF	TRBJ1-4	TRBD1	-	TRBV19
TGCGCCAGCAGCTTGGGACAGGGAACGAGCGAGCAGTACTTC	CASSLGQGTSEQYF	TRBJ2-7	TRBD1	-	TRBV5-1
TGTGCCAGCAGCGTGAGATCTGGAATGGGAGCGCAGTATTTT	CASSVRSGMGAQYF	TRBJ2-3	-	-	TRBV9
TGTGCCAGCAGTCCCCAGAGCACAGATACGCAGTATTTT	CASSPQSTDTQYF	TRBJ2-3	-	-	TRBV6-5
TGTGCCAGCTCACCCAGGACTACCCGCAATGAGCAGTTCTTC	CASSPRTTRNEQFF	TRBJ2-1	-	-	TRBV18
TGCAGCGTTGAAGAGGCAGGGGGAGCCTACAATGAGCAGTTCTTC	CSVEEAGGAYNEQFF	TRBJ2-1	TRBD1	-	TRBV29-1
TGTGCCAGCAGCTGGGGACAGGGACCAGATACGCAGTATTTT	CASSWGQGPDTQYF	TRBJ2-3	TRBD1	-	TRBV5-6
TGTGCCAGCCTGGGACAGCGCACAGATACGCAGTATTTT	CASLGQRTDTQYF	TRBJ2-3	TRBD1	-	TRBV18
TGCGCCAGCCACGGGGGTGTGATGAACACTGAAGCTTTCTTT	CASHGGVMNTEAFF	TRBJ1-1	-	-	TRBV5-1
TGTGCCAGCAGTCGGGTGTCAGGAAACACCATATATTTT	CASSRVSGNTIYF	TRBJ1-3	-	-	TRBV6-5
TGTGCCAGCAGTCCAGGACCGGGGGGGAACACTGAAGCTTTCTTT	CASSPGPGGNTEAFF	TRBJ1-1	-	-	TRBV2
TGTGCCAGCAGTTTATCTCCGGGAGGGGTCATGGGTGAAGCTTTCTTT	CASSLSPGGVMGEAFF	TRBJ1-1	-	-	TRBV27
TGCGCCAGCAGTTATAGCGCTCTGAGCTCCTACAATGAGCAGTTCTTC	CASSYSALSSYNEQFF	TRBJ2-1	-	-	TRBV5-1
TGTGCCAGCAAGACAAGGCTAGCGGGAGGCGGCACAGATACGCAGTATTTT	CASKTRLAGGGTDTQYF	TRBJ2-3	TRBD2	-	TRBV5-8
TGCAGCGTCAAGGGGGACACCTCGAACACTGAAGCTTTCTTT	CSVKGDTSNTEAFF	TRBJ1-1	-	once	TRBV29-1
TGTGCCAGCCGGGGCAGGGGGCACGGCGAGCAGTACTTC	CASRGRGHGEQYF	TRBJ2-7	TRBD1	-	TRBV28
TGTGCCAGCAGTTTCGGGACTTCTTCTCGCGGCGAGCAGTACTTC	CASSFGTSSRGEQYF	TRBJ2-7	-	-	TRBV11-2
TGCGCCAGCAGCTCCCTCCAGACACCCGAGCAGTTCTTC	CASSSLQTPEQFF	TRBJ2-1	-	-	TRBV5-1
TGTGCCAGCAGTTTCAGAGGCAGTAGCTCCTACAATGAGCAGTTCTTC	CASSFRGSSSYNEQFF	TRBJ2-1	-	-	TRBV28
TGTGCCAGTTCCAGGGACATCACTAGCAATCAGCCCCAGCATTTT	CASSRDITSNQPQHF	TRBJ1-5	-	-	TRBV19
TGTGCCAGCAGCTTCACTAGCGGGAGCCCAATTTTTTACAATGAGCAGTTCTTC	CASSFTSGSPIFYNEQFF	TRBJ2-1	TRBD2	once	TRBV5-6
TGTGCCAGCAGTACACCCCCCCAATTTACCTACGAGCAGTACTTC	CASSTPPQFTYEQYF	TRBJ2-7	-	-	TRBV28
TGTGCCAGCAGCTTACAGGGGCCCGCGAACACCGGGGAGCTGTTTTTT	CASSLQGPANTGELFF	TRBJ2-2	-	-	TRBV7-3
TGCGCCAGCAGCCAAGAGTTGGCAGGGGCCTATGGCTACACCTTC	CASSQELAGAYGYTF	TRBJ1-2	-	-	TRBV4-3
TGTGCCAGCAGGACAGGGAACAATCAGCCCCAGCATTTT	CASRTGNNQPQHF	TRBJ1-5	TRBD1	few	TRBV27
TGTGCCACCGGTAAAATACAGGGGGCACGGAACACTGAAGCTTTCTTT	CATGKIQGARNTEAFF	TRBJ1-1	TRBD1	-	TRBV7-9
TGTGCCAGCAGCTTGACTAGCGGGATATTCAATGAGCAGTTCTTC	CASSLTSGIFNEQFF	TRBJ2-1	TRBD2	once	TRBV7-3
TGTGCCAGCTCAGCTTCCCGACAGAGCTCTGGAAACACCATATATTTT	CASSASRQSSGNTIYF	TRBJ1-3	-	-	TRBV18
TGTGCCAGCAGTTGGGCAGGGATCATGAACACTGAAGCTTTCTTT	CASSWAGIMNTEAFF	TRBJ1-1	-	-	TRBV6-5
TGTGCCAGCAGTTACGGGACGGGGGGGGTAGAGGAGCAGTACTTC	CASSYGTGGVEEQYF	TRBJ2-7	TRBD2	-	TRBV6-6
TGTGCCAGCAGCTTACAGGGGCATAATTCACCCCTCCACTTT	CASSLQGHNSPLHF	TRBJ1-6	-	-	TRBV7-9
TGTGCCAGCAGCGAGGACAGGGGCCACGAGCAGTACTTC	CASSEDRGHEQYF	TRBJ2-7	TRBD1	-	TRBV7-2
TGTGCCAGCAGCTTAGCAGGGTCTGCAGGGGGGAAGAATGAGCAGTTCTTC	CASSLAGSAGGKNEQFF	TRBJ2-1	-	-	TRBV7-8
TGTGCCATCAGTGAGTCGAAGACAGGGTCTACTGAAGCTTTCTTT	CAISESKTGSTEAFF	TRBJ1-1	TRBD1	-	TRBV10-3
TGTGCCAGCAGCCGAATGGCGACAGGGAGTTATGGCTACACCTTC	CASSRMATGSYGYTF	TRBJ1-2	TRBD1	-	TRBV5-6
TGTGCCAGCAATTTAGCGGGTCCTAGCACAGATACGCAGTATTTT	CASNLAGPSTDTQYF	TRBJ2-3	TRBD2	-	TRBV2
TGTGCCAGCAGCTTGGGAAGTGCGCCTCGCGGGGGGAACATTCAGTACTTC	CASSLGSAPRGGNIQYF	TRBJ2-4	TRBD2	-	TRBV5-6
TGTGCCAGCTCCCGCGGGATCACAGATACGCAGTATTTT	CASSRGITDTQYF	TRBJ2-3	-	-	TRBV6-5
TGTGCCAGCTCACCGGGACAGGGAGAGACCCAGTACTTC	CASSPGQGETQYF	TRBJ2-5	TRBD1	-	TRBV18
TGTGCCAGCAGCGTCTCCTGGACTAGGACAGATACGCAGTATTTT	CASSVSWTRTDTQYF	TRBJ2-3	TRBD2	few	TRBV9
TGTGCCAGCAGCCAATCGGAGAGGCGCACTGAAGCTTTCTTT	CASSQSERRTEAFF	TRBJ1-1	-	few	TRBV3-1/TRBV3-2
TGTGCTAGTGGTTTGTCAGGAAACTATGGCTACACCTTC	CASGLSGNYGYTF	TRBJ1-2	-	-	TRBV12-5
TGTGCCAGCACCTTCCCTCGACTAGCGGGCCGCACAGATACGCAGTATTTT	CASTFPRLAGRTDTQYF	TRBJ2-3	TRBD2	-	TRBV9